One T cell receptor beta chain is described in this entry. Assay: immunoSEQ multiplex PCR; the TCRdb copy retains only in-frame clones and omits some. The sample gives hundreds of thousands of clones, 90% to 96% of which show up once; approximately 0.06% is in the top ten. This entry is derived from a study of shared clonotypes between healthy human individuals. This CDR3 contains 14 residues. J lost 4 bases, V lost 4 bases, and 4 bases had no gene match. Looked up from germline, CDR1 is SNHLY and CDR2 is FYNNEI. The source of this sequence is a woman aged 30 to 39 in good health. The V gene is TRBV2, the J gene TRBJ2-3; 8 nucleotides match TRBD2. Sequencing was done on a sample of naive CD4+ T cells sorted from blood. Regarding subset: CD45RA+ positively selected. The CDR3 is CASSGTGGADTQYF. The CDR3 DNA reads TGTGCCAGCAGTGGGACGGGAGGGGCAGATACGCAGTATTTT.